Each of the 10 T cell receptor beta chains below was sequenced from the same sample in a study of CD8 T cells in ankylosing spondylitis. MiXCR was run by TCRdb on the 5' RACE reads, yielding one entry per CDR3 protein. Among 300,000 to 400,000 distinct CDR3 sequences listed, approximately 20% were seen once. Their target antigens are unknown. Whole-study results and caveats: Within ankylosing spondylitis blood, a TCR beta motif made up of seven to nine highly homologous variants appeared to be characteristic.

Material for sequencing was blood, either unsorted or a sorted T cell fraction (not recorded which). The receptors originated from a male donor with ankylosing spondylitis.

The chain employs TRBV15 and TRBJ2-6; D is unclear. There are 14 residues in the CDR3. Between the trimmed V and J ends, which lost 4 bases and 4 bases, there was a span of 8 bases. Germline CDR1 LNHNV, CDR2 YYDKDF (reference sequence). The CDR3 nucleotides are TGTGCCACCAGCACCCACTTAGGGGCCAACGTCCTGACTTTC. It codes for CATSTHLGANVLTF.

The chain couples TRBV7-9 to TRBJ2-7, with a tentative D call TRBD1 (5 bases). The ends were cut back, 4 bases at V and 2 bases at J, with 15 bases in the middle. The CDR3 contains 15 residues. Germline CDR1 reads SEHNR; CDR2 reads FQNEAQ (reference sequence). For the CDR3, the DNA is TGTGCCAGCAGCTCCTCCGGCAGGGTTGCCTACGAGCAGTACTTC. This sequence encodes CASSSSGRVAYEQYF. Full variable domain (outside the CDR3, taken from reference TRBV7-9 and TRBJ2-7): DTGVSQNPRHKITKRGQNVTFRCDPISEHNRLYWYRQTLGQGPEFLTYFQNEAQLEKSRLLSDRFSAERPKGSFSTLEIQRTEQGDSAMYLCASSSSGRVAYEQYFGPGTRLTVT.

V gene TRBV20-1 combines with J gene TRBJ1-5; the match to TRBD1 covers 9 bases. The CDR3 loop spans 14 amino acids. With V trimmed by 6 bases and J by 6 bases, 9 bases remained unmatched. The V gene's germline CDR1 is DFQATT and CDR2 SNEGSKA (reference sequence). The CDR3 spells CSATGTGMGQPQHF. CDR3 sequence (DNA): TGCAGTGCAACCGGGACAGGGATGGGTCAGCCCCAGCATTTT.

This chain uses TRBV20-1 with TRBJ2-7, with 8 bases fitting TRBD2. The germline gives CDR1 DFQATT, CDR2 SNEGSKA (reference sequence). J gave up 2 bases and V 3 bases, and 6 bases lay outside the gene matches. This CDR3 spans 14 amino acids. The CDR3 region is CSASLAGPTYEQYF. For the CDR3, the DNA is TGCAGTGCTAGTTTAGCGGGACCTACCTACGAGCAGTACTTC.

This rearrangement joins TRBV7-6 to TRBJ1-5, with 9 bases identical to TRBD1. V lost 4 bases and J lost 6; bases outside the gene matches: 4. The CDR3 totals 14 residues. CDR1 is SGHVS, CDR2 FNYEAQ, per germline. CDR3 in amino acids: CASSSGTGLQPQHF. Here the CDR3 DNA reads TGTGCCAGCAGCTCTGGGACAGGGCTTCAGCCCCAGCATTTT. Complete variable domain (other parts from reference TRBV7-6 and TRBJ1-5): GAGVSQSPRYKVTKRGQDVALRCDPISGHVSLYWYRQALGQGPEFLTYFNYEAQQDKSGLPNDRFSAERPEGSISTLTIQRTEQRDSAMYRCASSSGTGLQPQHFGDGTRLSIL.

V and J are TRBV20-1 and TRBJ2-1; maybe TRBD2 (5 bases). The CDR3 extends over 11 amino acids. Trimming took 6 bases from V and 10 from J, leaving 13 bases between them. Germline V CDR1 and CDR2: DFQATT, SNEGSKA (reference sequence). The CDR3 here is CSAATSSEQFF. The CDR3 DNA reads as TGCAGTGCCGCGACCTCTAGCGAGCAGTTCTTC.

J is TRBJ2-1 and V is TRBV5-1; 11 bases fit TRBD2. The CDR3 is made up of 19 amino acids. Germline values: CDR1 SGHRS, CDR2 YFSETQ. V lost 0 bases, J lost 0 bases, and 8 bases stayed unmatched. The CDR3 coding sequence is TGCGCCAGCAGCTTGGGCACCGGGACTAGCGGAAACTCCTACAATGAGCAGTTCTTC. This translates into CASSLGTGTSGNSYNEQFF.

This clonotype appeared a few times. This chain connects TRBV10-3 to TRBJ2-1; 10 bases agree with TRBD2. Trimming removed 3 bases from V and 2 bases from J; junction bases left unmatched: 4. This CDR3 contains 16 residues. Germline V CDR1 and CDR2: ENHRY, SYGVKD. The CDR3 coding sequence is TGTGCCATCAGTGATCTAGCGGGAGTTACCTACAATGAGCAGTTCTTC. Residues: CAISDLAGVTYNEQFF.

The chain is built from TRBV7-2 and TRBJ1-2; D is perhaps TRBD1 (5 bases). CDR1 is SGHTA, CDR2 FQGNSA, per germline. The V gene lost 5 bases and the J gene lost 0 bases, with 19 bases spanning the gap. The length of the CDR3 is 17 residues. The CDR3 reads CASSAWATGETNYGYTF. CDR3 in DNA: TGTGCCAGCAGCGCCTGGGCAACAGGAGAGACTAACTATGGCTACACCTTC.

This clonotype was detected a few times. V usage is TRBV7-3 and J usage is TRBJ1-1, with 7 nucleotides matching TRBD1. Germline CDR1 is SGHTA and CDR2 is FQGTGA. This CDR3 has 14 amino acids. Trimming at V came to 6 bases and at J to 2 bases, leaving 6 bases not matched to a gene. CDR3: CASRWDRINTEAFF. CDR3 nucleotides: TGTGCCAGCAGGTGGGACAGAATAAACACTGAAGCTTTCTTT.